The source of this T cell receptor beta chain is a study of blood T cell repertoires in COVID-19. The wider study: COVID-19 samples from acute and convalescent phases originated in the United States, Italy and Spain.

V lost 2 bases and J lost 8, with 12 bases in between. The CDR3 spans 14 residues. CDR1 is KGHSH, CDR2 LQKENI, per germline. In the original analysis: By means of reference gene primer amplification, nucleated cell counts were estimated. Sequencing was performed with immunoSEQ multiplex PCR; in TCRdb, only in-frame clones are kept and a portion is missing. The DNA was the basis for D and trimming; V, J and clone size are from that table. The sample carries some 80,000 clones, roughly 80% recorded once. This sequence was found in a man older than 75 with active or convalescent COVID-19. The V gene is TRBV18, the J gene TRBJ1-4; possibly TRBD1 for D (6 bases). Sequenced: peripheral blood. In nucleotides, the CDR3 is TGTGCCAGCTCACCAATTCAGGGGCCGGAAAAACTGTTTTTT. Its translation is CASSPIQGPEKLFF.